This T cell receptor (beta chain) was profiled in a study of cytomegalovirus exposure and HLA in healthy donors. Germline assignment: CDR1 LNHDA and CDR2 SQIVND (reference sequence). The V end lost 7 bases, the J end lost 7 bases, and 14 bases lay between the germline ends. The CDR3 loop spans 13 amino acids. PCR employed 60 Vbeta and 13 Jbeta primers. Libraries were prepared by immunoSEQ multiplex PCR; TCRdb keeps only in-frame clonotypes and omits some of them. Of tens of thousands of clones in the sample, around 70% were seen once. Sequencing used PBMCs. This sequence was found in a woman aged 45-60 years in good health and CMV-seronegative. V is TRBV19 and J is TRBJ1-5; D uncertain. The CDR3 DNA follows: TGTGCCAGTATTCGGGGAAAAGACCAGCCCCAGCATTTT. This gives the protein CASIRGKDQPQHF.